The T cell receptor (beta chain) described here comes from a study of blood T cell repertoires in COVID-19. Study details: Sources were T cells, B-cell-depleted T cells, or PBMCs; the material itself was cDNA or gDNA.

Unmatched junction bases numbered 10, after V lost 5 bases and J lost 12 bases. This CDR3 is built from 14 residues. Germline assignment: CDR1 SEHNR and CDR2 FQNEAQ (reference sequence). TCRdb keeps only in-frame clones here, not all; method: immunoSEQ multiplex PCR. The repertoire holds approximately 180,000 clones, with approximately 78% as singletons. Recovery among Cohort 3 donors was established by two negative PCRs, clearance, or symptom resolution. The sequence came from a woman in her fifties or sixties who had recovered from COVID-19. The rearrangement joins TRBV7-9 to TRBJ1-6; 7 nucleotides line up with TRBD1. The material sequenced was PBMCs or T cells enriched from blood (not recorded which). The CDR3 loop reads CASSRGQALGPLHF. The CDR3 nucleotides are TGTGCCAGCAGCAGAGGACAGGCCCTCGGACCCCTCCACTTT.